This T cell receptor beta chain was observed in a study of shared clonotypes between healthy human individuals. This table comes from immunoSEQ multiplex PCR, and its TCRdb copy is limited to in-frame clones, with some not included. The profile shows 1.5 million to 2.5 million clones, about 94% of them singletons. V gave up 0 bases and J gave up 3 bases, with 6 bases separating them. Germline V gene lookup returns CDR1 MNHEY and CDR2 SMNVEV (reference sequence). The CDR3 contains 13 residues. Naive CD8 cells, CD45RO-negative and positively selected for CCR7, excluded terminally differentiated effector memory CD45RA+ cells. Concerning this clone itself: At the DNA level, this CDR3 is encoded by other sequences in the same sample as well.

The chain recombines TRBV27 with TRBJ2-7; D remains unclear. This TCR was sampled from a man aged 18 to 35 in good health. Source material: naive CD8+ T cells sorted from blood. This CDR3 is CASSLSRSYEQYF. DNA of the CDR3: TGTGCCAGCAGTTTATCACGGAGCTACGAGCAGTACTTC.